The 26 T cell receptor beta chains listed next were all sequenced from one sample in a study of response to subunit inactivated influenza vaccine. Each CDR3 protein gets one entry after TCRdb re-called the RT-PCR reads with MiXCR. The sample consists of over 750,000 distinct CDR3 sequences, 21% of them appearing once. Material: PBMCs from blood, obtained 4 to 6 days after vaccination. All receptors come from a middle-aged man who received an inactivated influenza vaccine.

This clonotype was observed many times. The genes are TRBV24-1 and TRBJ2-2, with 10 nucleotides matching TRBD2. CDR3 length equals 19 residues. The germline V gene encodes CDR1 KGHDR and CDR2 SFDVKD. V shed 0 bases and J 0 bases; nucleotides not matched to a gene: 6. Written as DNA, the CDR3 is TGTGCCACCAGTGATTTGACCCCTAGCGGGGGCTCGAACACCGGGGAGCTGTTTTTT. It translates to CATSDLTPSGGSNTGELFF.

This clonotype was picked up a small number of times. The V gene is TRBV29-1, the J gene TRBJ2-3, with D uncertain. The CDR3 totals 14 residues. From germline, CDR1 is SQVTM and CDR2 ANQGSEA. Trimming took off 3 bases at V and 0 bases at J, with 10 bases between the two ends. CDR3 DNA sequence: TGCAGCGTTGATTTGGGTTCCAGCACAGATACGCAGTATTTT. Translating it yields CSVDLGSSTDTQYF.

This chain uses TRBV10-3 with TRBJ2-3; 12 nucleotides agree with TRBD2. Germline trimming cut 10 bases from V and 0 bases from J; bases unmatched to any gene: 8. The germline CDR1 and CDR2 sequences are ENHRY and SYGVKD. The CDR3 consists of 16 residues. CDR3 DNA: TGTGCCACTCACCGGACTAGCGGGGTTAGCACAGATACGCAGTATTTT. This gives the protein CATHRTSGVSTDTQYF.

This clonotype has a handful of counts. V and J are TRBV12-3 or TRBV12-4 and TRBJ1-2; 8 nucleotides match TRBD1. The V segment lost 6 bases and the J segment 8 bases; nucleotides outside the gene matches: 8. CDR3 length: 13 residues. The chain's CDR3 is CASRRGQVGGYTF. In nucleotides, the CDR3 is TGTGCCAGCAGAAGGGGACAGGTCGGCGGCTACACCTTC.

The chain combines TRBV6-1 with TRBJ1-2; TRBD1 might be the D (6 bases). The CDR3 sequence is 14 residues long. Trimming removed 5 bases at V and 4 bases at J, with 14 bases between. The germline V gene encodes CDR1 MNHNS and CDR2 SASEGT. The CDR3 DNA reads TGTGCCAGCAGTCGGACAGTAGGGTCCTATGGCTACACCTTC. Translating it yields CASSRTVGSYGYTF.

The chain is built from TRBV18 and TRBJ2-7; D is unclear. The V and J ends lost 1 base and 3 bases respectively, with 16 bases between them. This CDR3 comprises 16 residues. Germline CDR1 and CDR2: KGHSH and LQKENI. CDR3 DNA sequence: TGTGCCAGCTCACCACAGGGCGCCCGACGCAACTACGAGCAGTACTTC. Translating it yields CASSPQGARRNYEQYF.

The gene calls are TRBV4-3 and TRBJ2-1; TRBD2 is a possible D gene (6 bases). This CDR3 has 15 amino acids. Per the germline V gene, CDR1 is LGHNA and CDR2 is YSLEER. The V end was cut by 5 bases, the J end by 2 bases, with 13 bases between. Written as DNA, the CDR3 is TGCGCCAGCAGCGGGGGGAGGTTGACCTACAATGAGCAGTTCTTC. Translation: CASSGGRLTYNEQFF.

This clonotype has a handful of counts. The chain carries TRBV15 and TRBJ1-1; D remains ambiguous. The CDR3 is made up of 15 amino acids. Trimming shortened V by 1 base and J by 0 bases, and 9 bases separated the two germline ends. The germline gives CDR1 LNHNV, CDR2 YYDKDF (reference sequence). CDR3 DNA sequence: TGTGCCACCAGCAGAGCTCGCGAAATGAACACTGAAGCTTTCTTT. This encodes CATSRAREMNTEAFF. Together with reference TRBV15 and TRBJ1-1, the CDR3 gives the full variable domain: DAMVIQNPRYQVTQFGKPVTLSCSQTLNHNVMYWYQQKSSQAPKLLFHYYDKDFNNEADTPDNFQSRRPNTSFCFLDIRSPGLGDTAMYLCATSRAREMNTEAFFGQGTRLTVV.

The V and J genes are TRBV7-2 and TRBJ1-3; 9 nucleotides line up with TRBD1. The CDR3 sequence is 15 residues long. Per germline, CDR1 SGHTA and CDR2 FQGNSA. Trimming cost V 6 bases and J 4 bases; bases outside gene matches: 7. This CDR3 reads CASSRTGTGGNTIYF. CDR3 DNA sequence: TGTGCCAGCAGTCGTACCGGGACAGGGGGAAACACCATATATTTT.

The gene calls are TRBV12-3 or TRBV12-4 and TRBJ2-2, with TRBD1 matching 9 bases. The CDR3 contains 15 residues. Unmatched junction bases numbered 4, after V lost 4 bases and J lost 4 bases. CDR3 loop: CASSSGTGFTGELFF. CDR3 nucleotide sequence: TGTGCCAGCAGTTCGGGGACAGGGTTCACCGGGGAGCTGTTTTTT.

J is TRBJ2-3 and V is TRBV10-3; D is unclear. The CDR3 runs to 14 residues. V was cut by 4 bases and J by 3 bases, with 11 bases left in between. Germline CDR1 reads ENHRY; CDR2 reads SYGVKD. DNA of the CDR3: TGTGCCATCAGTGCTATGACTGGGACAGATACGCAGTATTTT. It specifies CAISAMTGTDTQYF.

In this sample, this clonotype turned up a few times. V gene TRBV20-1 combines with J gene TRBJ2-5; 11 nucleotides align to TRBD1. CDR1 and CDR2 (germline): DFQATT, SNEGSKA (reference sequence). This CDR3 spans 14 amino acids. Germline trimming cut 5 bases from V and 5 bases from J; bases unmatched to any gene: 7. The CDR3 here is CSAAPGQGVETQYF. The CDR3 DNA reads TGCAGTGCTGCCCCGGGACAGGGGGTGGAGACCCAGTACTTC.

Only a few counts were recorded for this clonotype. The rearrangement joins TRBV12-3 or TRBV12-4 to TRBJ1-1; TRBD1 agrees at 7 bases. The CDR3 runs to 13 residues. Losses at the gene ends were 6 bases for V and 5 bases for J; bases not matched to a gene: 6. The CDR3 loop is CASRMTQGTEAFF. CDR3 sequence (DNA): TGTGCCAGCAGAATGACACAGGGGACTGAAGCTTTCTTT.

This clonotype has more than one count but fewer than ten. The chain joins TRBV12-3 or TRBV12-4 to TRBJ1-5, with D possibly being TRBD1 (5 bases). This CDR3 has 15 residues. V lost 3 bases and J lost 2, with 11 bases in between. CDR3 region: CASSFRPRGNQPQHF. The CDR3 coding sequence is TGTGCCAGCAGTTTTAGACCCAGGGGCAATCAGCCCCAGCATTTT.

This clonotype was observed a few times. The V and J genes are TRBV6-2 or TRBV6-3 and TRBJ2-1; the D gene is possibly TRBD2 (6 bases). Germline V gene sequence: CDR1 MNHEY, CDR2 SVGEGT. The V and J ends lost 2 bases and 3 bases respectively, with 11 bases between them. The CDR3 covers 15 residues. CDR3: CASSYPLGLYNEQFF. The CDR3 bases are TGTGCCAGCAGTTACCCCCTGGGACTCTACAATGAGCAGTTCTTC.

The rearrangement joins TRBV4-2 to TRBJ2-7; the match to TRBD2 covers 11 bases. The CDR3 extends over 17 amino acids. The V and J ends lost 0 bases and 2 bases, in that order; junction bases with no gene match: 6. Germline CDR1 and CDR2: LGHNA and YNFKEQ. The CDR3 loop is CASSQDGLAGGPYEQYF. As DNA, the CDR3 is TGTGCCAGCAGCCAAGATGGGCTAGCGGGAGGACCCTACGAGCAGTACTTC.

This clonotype was seen a handful of times. CDR3 sequence: CSASSGGPNTEAFF. For the CDR3, the DNA is TGCAGTGCTTCCTCTGGGGGCCCGAACACTGAAGCTTTCTTT. The chain has TRBV20-1 and TRBJ1-1, with D perhaps matching TRBD1 (6 bases). CDR3 length: 14 amino acids. Germline lookup yields CDR1 DFQATT and CDR2 SNEGSKA (reference sequence). Trimming removed 5 bases at V and 1 base at J, with 14 bases between.

This clonotype showed up just a few times. This chain connects TRBV20-1 to TRBJ2-5, with 11 bases lining up with TRBD2. V gave up 2 bases and J gave up 2 bases; unmatched junction bases: 7. Germline V lookup: CDR1 DFQATT, CDR2 SNEGSKA (reference sequence). This CDR3 comprises 16 residues. Here the CDR3 reads CSARYKGLAVQETQYF. The CDR3 DNA follows: TGCAGTGCTAGATATAAGGGACTAGCGGTACAAGAGACCCAGTACTTC.

In this sample, this clonotype turned up once. The V call is TRBV20-1, the J call TRBJ2-2; 12 bases match TRBD2. After removal of 1 base from V and 6 bases from J, the junction contained 9 bases not matched to a gene. CDR1 and CDR2 (germline): DFQATT, SNEGSKA (reference sequence). This CDR3 region has 17 residues. CDR3 sequence reads: CSARVGASGRAPGELFF. The CDR3 DNA sequence: TGCAGTGCTAGAGTAGGGGCTAGCGGGAGGGCCCCCGGGGAGCTGTTTTTT.

The V call is TRBV20-1, the J call TRBJ1-5, with a tentative D call TRBD1 (5 bases). Trimming left V 5 bases short and J 7 bases short, with 15 bases between. This CDR3 has 13 amino acids. Germline V gene data show CDR1 as DFQATT and CDR2 as SNEGSKA (reference sequence). The CDR3 sequence: CSAVQGSRQPQHF. CDR3 coding DNA: TGCAGTGCTGTCCAGGGTTCACGGCAGCCCCAGCATTTT.

This clonotype has more than one count but fewer than ten. This rearrangement joins TRBV27 to TRBJ2-1; possibly TRBD1 or TRBD2 for D (5 bases each). V lost 3 bases to trimming and J lost 14 bases, with 29 bases between them. Germline CDR1 reads MNHEY; CDR2 reads SMNVEV (reference sequence). The CDR3 sequence is 17 residues long. CDR3 coding DNA: TGTGCCAGCAGTTTGGGATCCCCCGGGACCACGTCTAAAGAAAAGTTCTTC. It codes for CASSLGSPGTTSKEKFF.

The CDR3 nucleotides read TGTGCCAGCAGTTCTGGACCCCGGAACACTGAAGCTTTCTTT. This gives the protein CASSSGPRNTEAFF. The rearrangement links TRBV27 to TRBJ1-1; D is unresolved. The germline CDR1 and CDR2 sequences are MNHEY and SMNVEV (reference sequence). V lost 4 bases and J 1 base, leaving 10 bases between the germline ends. CDR3 size: 14 residues.

The chain carries TRBV20-1 and TRBJ2-2; possibly TRBD2 for D (5 bases). This CDR3 has 11 amino acids. CDR1 and CDR2 (germline): DFQATT, SNEGSKA (reference sequence). Trimming shortened V by 4 bases and J by 13 bases, and 13 bases separated the two germline ends. CDR3 residues: CSAIQTAGLFF. CDR3 coding DNA: TGCAGTGCTATTCAGACCGCGGGGCTGTTTTTT.

This clonotype was detected only a few times. The chain combines TRBV12-3 or TRBV12-4 with TRBJ1-6; 7 bases are a match to TRBD1. This CDR3 has 15 amino acids. Unmatched junction bases numbered 4, after V lost 3 bases and J lost 5 bases. CDR3: CASSFSGGNNSPLHF. The CDR3 nucleotides read TGTGCCAGCAGTTTCTCAGGGGGAAATAATTCACCCCTCCACTTT.

This chain links TRBV9 with TRBJ2-1; TRBD2 matches 9 bases. V dropped 0 bases and J dropped 7; count of bases not matched to a gene: 8. Germline V gene lookup returns CDR1 SGDLS and CDR2 YYNGEE. The CDR3 runs to 16 residues. This CDR3 reads CASSVGRGRGYNEQFF. For the CDR3, the DNA is TGTGCCAGCAGCGTAGGGCGCGGGAGGGGGTATAATGAGCAGTTCTTC.

V and J are TRBV6-1 and TRBJ1-6; 7 bases match TRBD1. Germline V gives CDR1 MNHNS, CDR2 SASEGT. V lost 5 bases to trimming and J lost 10 bases; unmatched junction nucleotides: 11. This CDR3 has 15 residues. The CDR3 DNA sequence: TGTGCCAGCAGTATTAGGGGGCGGTTGGGATCACCCCTCCACTTT. This translates into CASSIRGRLGSPLHF.